Below are 9 T cell receptor beta chains sequenced from a single sample in a study of blood T cell repertoires in COVID-19. The assay was immunoSEQ multiplex PCR, and TCRdb's table has in-frame clones only and misses some. Of 410,000 or so clones listed, 89% are singletons. The sample was peripheral blood. The source of these receptors is a woman in her thirties or forties with COVID-19, enrolled during active disease.

The chain uses TRBV27 and TRBJ2-2, with D tentatively TRBD1 (6 bases). The CDR3 spans 16 residues. Germline V gene data show CDR1 as MNHEY and CDR2 as SMNVEV (reference sequence). Trimming took 0 bases from V and 3 from J, leaving 11 bases between them. CDR3 region: CASSLSPDSYTGELFF. Here the CDR3 DNA reads TGTGCCAGCAGTTTATCCCCGGACAGCTACACCGGGGAGCTGTTTTTT.

The chain carries TRBV19 and TRBJ2-7; 7 bases are a match to TRBD2. The V gene end was trimmed by 6 bases and the J gene end by 2 bases; junction bases not matched to a gene: 1. Germline CDR1 and CDR2: LNHDA and SQIVND (reference sequence). CDR3 length equals 12 residues. For the CDR3, the DNA is TGTGCCAGTAGGGGGGGGACCTACGAGCAGTACTTC. Translated: CASRGGTYEQYF. The complete variable domain, with remaining parts taken from reference TRBV19 and TRBJ2-7, reads DGGITQSPKYLFRKEGQNVTLSCEQNLNHDAMYWYRQDPGQGLRLIYYSQIVNDFQKGDIAEGYSVSREKKESFPLTVTSAQKNPTAFYLCASRGGTYEQYFGPGTRLTVT.

The count of this clone is one. This sequence joins TRBV29-1 and TRBJ2-1; TRBD2 matches at 8 bases. The germline CDR1 and CDR2 sequences are SQVTM and ANQGSEA. V shed 6 bases, J shed 12 bases, and the junction held 7 bases outside the gene matches. This CDR3 region has 11 residues. CDR3 in DNA: TGCAGCGTGTTTAGCGCGGGGGGGCAGTTCTTC. Encoded protein: CSVFSAGGQFF.

V usage is TRBV28 and J usage is TRBJ1-2; D is ambiguous. The ends were cut back, 2 bases at V and 4 bases at J, with 11 bases in the middle. The CDR3 spans 14 residues. CDR1 and CDR2 (germline): MDHEN, SYDVKM. The CDR3 here is CASSLVGSGYGYTF. CDR3 nucleotides: TGTGCCAGCAGTTTAGTTGGGAGCGGCTATGGCTACACCTTC.

The J gene is TRBJ2-6, the V gene TRBV5-1; 10 nucleotides match TRBD2. Germline CDR1 and CDR2: SGHRS and YFSETQ. This CDR3 spans 18 amino acids. J was trimmed by 0 bases and V by 3 bases; bases with no gene match: 6. The CDR3 here is CASSYESGRGSGANVLTF. The CDR3 coding sequence is TGCGCCAGCAGCTACGAGAGCGGGAGGGGCTCTGGGGCCAACGTCCTGACTTTC.

The chain recombines TRBV28 with TRBJ2-7; TRBD1 might be the D (5 bases). The CDR3 runs 12 residues. The V gene's germline CDR1 is MDHEN and CDR2 SYDVKM. V was clipped by 4 bases and J by 4 bases, with 8 bases between them. CDR3 sequence reads: CASSSTVYEQYF. The CDR3 DNA reads as TGTGCCAGCAGTTCGACAGTGTACGAGCAGTACTTC.

The V and J genes are TRBV5-6 and TRBJ1-2; 10 nucleotides match TRBD1. The V and J ends lost 0 bases and 7 bases, in that order; junction bases with no gene match: 3. CDR1 and CDR2 (germline): SGHDT, YYEEEE. The CDR3 loop spans 14 amino acids. CDR3 nucleotide sequence: TGTGCCAGCAGCTTGGGGGACAGGGGCGCTGGCTACACCTTC. This encodes CASSLGDRGAGYTF.

V usage is TRBV7-6 and J usage is TRBJ2-1; the D is unclear. Deletions cut 5 bases from V and 6 bases from J, with 14 bases between. This CDR3 is 14 amino acids long. CDR1 and CDR2 (germline): SGHVS, FNYEAQ. CDR3 protein: CASSPPYPSNEQFF. CDR3 DNA sequence: TGTGCCAGCAGCCCCCCGTACCCGAGCAATGAGCAGTTCTTC.

The rearrangement joins TRBV14 to TRBJ2-5; 14 positions match TRBD2. CDR1 and CDR2 (germline): SGHDN, FVKESK. The CDR3 has 16 amino acids. J gave up 5 bases and V 4 bases, and 6 bases lay outside the gene matches. The CDR3 sequence is CASSPRLAGGWETQYF. The CDR3 DNA is TGTGCCAGCAGCCCCCGACTAGCGGGAGGGTGGGAGACCCAGTACTTC.